The clone carrying this T cell receptor (beta chain) was detected only once. Its antigen remains unknown. Compared with germline, one end of the junction differs, possibly owing to a read error. This specimen comes from a study of identical twins. Notes on the study in general: Cord blood beta clonotypes present at high abundance carried fewer insertions; no such pattern appeared in memory repertoires. In zero-insertion analyses, partial confounding could arise from invariant MAIT and iNKT cells. Out-of-frame beta chain sequences displayed weaker excess sharing between twins.

Template switching added a universal primer site; cDNA carried unique molecular identifiers. TCRdb re-derived calls from the 5' RACE reads in MiXCR, one entry per CDR3 protein. The sample lists some 1,700,000 distinct CDR3 sequences; less than 35% were seen once. The CDR3 length is 16 residues. Germline loops: CDR1 SGHRS, CDR2 YFSETQ. Sequencing was performed on cord blood. The source is a newborn girl in good health. The chain combines TRBV5-1 with TRBJ1-6; TRBD1 matches at 7 bases. The CDR3 coding sequence is TGCGCCAGCAGCTTGGGTGGAAGACAGGGCCCTTCACCCCCCCACTTT. It translates to CASSLGGRQGPSPPHF. Full variable domain (outside the CDR3, taken from reference TRBV5-1 and TRBJ1-6): KAGVTQTPRYLIKTRGQQVTLSCSPISGHRSVSWYQQTPGQGLQFLFEYFSETQRNKGNFPGRFSGRQFSNSRSEMNVSTLELGDSALYLCASSLGGRQGPSPPHFGNGTRLTVT.